A single sample is the source of the 21 T cell receptor beta chains below, sequenced in a study of graft-versus-host responses after intestinal transplantation. Profiling relied on immunoSEQ multiplex PCR, and the TCRdb table lists in-frame clones only, not all of them. This sample yields about 97,000 clones, of which around nine tenths are seen a single time; 15% to 20% belongs to the top ten. The source was PBMCs, collected roughly 68 weeks after intestinal transplant. The receptor source for this set is a human patient who received an intestinal transplant, so some T cells may come from the graft donor.

About this clone itself: Different DNA sequences within this sample yield the same CDR3. The J gene is TRBJ1-2, the V gene TRBV6-5; D perhaps matches TRBD1 (6 bases). V was pared by 3 bases and J by 4 bases, with 9 bases between. The germline V gene has CDR1 MNHEY and CDR2 SVGAGI. The CDR3 runs 13 residues. The CDR3 DNA follows: TGTGCCAGCAGTTATGGGGGGCCCTATGGCTACACCTTC. Amino acid sequence: CASSYGGPYGYTF.

CDR3 nucleotides: TGTGCCAGTACCCCCCGGGGGGCCAACTATGGCTACACCTTC. Translating gives CASTPRGANYGYTF. This chain connects TRBV19 to TRBJ1-2; maybe TRBD1 (6 bases). V lost 7 bases, J lost 2 bases, and 14 bases lay in between. CDR3 size: 14 residues. From germline, CDR1 is LNHDA and CDR2 SQIVND (reference sequence).

This chain connects TRBV7-2 to TRBJ2-7, with D unresolved. Germline loops: CDR1 SGHTA, CDR2 FQGNSA. The CDR3 totals 14 residues. V was pared by 2 bases and J by 8 bases, with 16 bases between. CDR3 in DNA: TGTGCCAGCAGCTTAAGTAGTCTGGGTGGCAAGCAGTACTTC. Protein sequence: CASSLSSLGGKQYF. Supplemented by reference TRBV7-2 and TRBJ2-7, the full variable domain reads GAGVSQSPSNKVTEKGKDVELRCDPISGHTALYWYRQSLGQGLEFLIYFQGNSAPDKSGLPSDRFSAERTGGSVSTLTIQRTQQEDSAVYLCASSLSSLGGKQYFGPGTRLTVT.

The rearrangement links TRBV13 to TRBJ2-7; D ambiguous. Trimming shortened V by 5 bases and J by 5 bases, and 7 bases separated the two germline ends. This CDR3 is built from 11 residues. Germline V gene data show CDR1 as PRHDT and CDR2 as FYEKMQ (reference sequence). Written as DNA, the CDR3 is TGTGCCAGCAGCAAGAGGCACGAGCAGTACTTC. Protein sequence: CASSKRHEQYF.

The chain recombines TRBV10-1 with TRBJ2-1; D gene unclear. CDR1 WNHNN and CDR2 SYGVQD come from the germline V gene (reference sequence). The CDR3 extends over 14 amino acids. V shed 0 bases and J shed 9 bases, with 12 bases lying between them. The CDR3 is CASSESGTTGEQFF. The CDR3 DNA reads TGCGCCAGCAGTGAGTCGGGAACTACCGGTGAGCAGTTCTTC.

This chain links TRBV6-6 with TRBJ1-1, with D possibly being TRBD1 (5 bases). Trimming took 7 bases from V and 2 from J, leaving 11 bases between them. The CDR3 has 13 amino acids. The germline gives CDR1 MNHNY, CDR2 SVGAGI (reference sequence). Here the CDR3 reads CASTSDRNTEAFF. The CDR3 DNA is TGTGCCAGCACCTCTGACAGAAACACTGAAGCTTTCTTT.

The chain combines TRBV5-1 with TRBJ1-1, with D perhaps TRBD1 (5 bases). The CDR3 extends over 13 amino acids. Trimming removed 6 bases from V and 0 bases from J, with 9 bases in between. Germline V gives CDR1 SGHRS, CDR2 YFSETQ. CDR3 nucleotide sequence: TGCGCCAGCACGGGGCGGTTGAACACTGAAGCTTTCTTT. It translates to CASTGRLNTEAFF.

Notes on this clone: One end of the junction fails to match germline, which may point to a read error. The chain combines TRBV7-7 with TRBJ2-5; D is unclear. CDR3 length equals 16 residues. Germline CDR1 is SSHAT and CDR2 is FNYEAQ (reference sequence). In nucleotides, the CDR3 is TGTGCTAGCAGCCTTGGGTTCGACCCACGATTTGAGACCCAGTACTTC. Translated, it gives CASSLGFDPRFETQYF.

The chain joins TRBV5-1 to TRBJ2-7; D gene ambiguous. V was shortened by 0 bases and J by 4 bases, with 14 bases between the two germline ends. CDR3 length: 15 amino acids. The germline CDR1 and CDR2 sequences are SGHRS and YFSETQ. The CDR3 DNA reads as TGCGCCAGCAGCTTGGCGCGTCTGGAACCTTACGAGCAGTACTTC. As protein: CASSLARLEPYEQYF. Combining the CDR3 with reference TRBV5-1 and TRBJ2-7 gives the whole variable domain KAGVTQTPRYLIKTRGQQVTLSCSPISGHRSVSWYQQTPGQGLQFLFEYFSETQRNKGNFPGRFSGRQFSNSRSEMNVSTLELGDSALYLCASSLARLEPYEQYFGPGTRLTVT.

The count of this clone is one. V usage is TRBV7-9 and J usage is TRBJ1-6; 9 bases align to TRBD1. This CDR3 is built from 15 residues. The V gene's germline CDR1 is SEHNR and CDR2 FQNEAQ (reference sequence). Unmatched junction bases numbered 3, after V lost 5 bases and J lost 4 bases. CDR3 amino acids: CASSGDREYNSPLHF. The DNA of the CDR3 is TGTGCCAGCAGCGGGGACAGGGAATATAATTCACCCCTCCACTTT.

The V and J genes are TRBV6-1 and TRBJ2-1; D gene ambiguous. CDR3 length: 12 residues. Germline CDR1 reads MNHNS; CDR2 reads SASEGT. V was pared by 7 bases and J by 4 bases, with 8 bases between. DNA for the CDR3: TGTGCCAGCACTGCGACTTACAATGAGCAGTTCTTC. Translated, it gives CASTATYNEQFF.

The chain joins TRBV6-6 to TRBJ2-5; TRBD2 agrees at 8 bases. This CDR3 has 15 residues. The J segment lost 2 bases and the V segment lost 6 bases, leaving 8 bases of the junction unmatched. CDR1 and CDR2 (germline): MNHNY, SVGAGI (reference sequence). The CDR3 DNA reads TGTGCCAGCAGACCGAGCGGGGGCCTTCAAGAGACCCAGTACTTC. Translated: CASRPSGGLQETQYF.

This clone was seen only once. The chain combines TRBV27 with TRBJ1-1; the match to TRBD1 covers 7 bases. CDR3 length: 15 amino acids. The junction had 6 bases not matched to a gene; V was cut back by 2 bases and J by 3 bases. Germline V CDR1 and CDR2: MNHEY, SMNVEV (reference sequence). CDR3 region: CASSLGQGVYTEAFF. The CDR3 DNA is TGTGCCAGCAGTTTAGGCCAGGGGGTGTACACTGAAGCTTTCTTT.

The gene calls are TRBV5-1 and TRBJ2-7; unclear D gene. CDR1 is SGHRS, CDR2 YFSETQ, per germline. This CDR3 is built from 14 residues. V lost 0 bases and J lost 3, with 10 bases in between. This chain's CDR3 is CASSLEARYYEQYF. The CDR3, as DNA: TGCGCCAGCAGCTTGGAGGCACGGTACTACGAGCAGTACTTC.

The rearrangement joins TRBV5-1 to TRBJ2-1, with a weak D call TRBD1 (6 bases). The CDR3 loop spans 14 amino acids. Trimming took off 4 bases at V and 7 bases at J, with 15 bases between the two ends. In germline, CDR1 is SGHRS, CDR2 YFSETQ. The CDR3 bases are TGCGCCAGCAGCCTGCTCCAGGGGATGAATGAGCAGTTCTTC. Translated, it gives CASSLLQGMNEQFF. The full variable domain, in which reference TRBV5-1 and TRBJ2-1 provide the parts outside the CDR3, is KAGVTQTPRYLIKTRGQQVTLSCSPISGHRSVSWYQQTPGQGLQFLFEYFSETQRNKGNFPGRFSGRQFSNSRSEMNVSTLELGDSALYLCASSLLQGMNEQFFGPGTRLTVL.

This rearrangement joins TRBV20-1 to TRBJ2-5, with no clear D. The J call is doubtful: the DNA matches TRBJ2-7 better. The CDR3 has 11 amino acids. The germline gives CDR1 DFQATT, CDR2 SNEGSKA (reference sequence). DNA of the CDR3: TGCAGTACCCTAGACGCCTACGAGCAGTACTTC. It yields the protein CSTLDAYEQYF.

The chain carries TRBV2 and TRBJ1-4, with 7 bases lining up with TRBD1. This CDR3 contains 15 residues. Germline-derived CDR1 and CDR2 are SNHLY and FYNNEI. J was trimmed by 0 bases and V by 7 bases; bases with no gene match: 5. As DNA, the CDR3 is TGTGCCAGCACCGGGACAGTGGCAACTAATGAAAAACTGTTTTTT. Its protein product is CASTGTVATNEKLFF.

V and J are TRBV5-1 and TRBJ2-3; D not resolved. Trimming took off 0 bases at V and 0 bases at J, with 5 bases between the two ends. CDR1 is SGHRS, CDR2 YFSETQ, per germline. There are 14 residues in the CDR3. This CDR3 reads CASSLGVSTDTQYF. Written as DNA, the CDR3 is TGCGCCAGCAGCTTGGGGGTGAGCACAGATACGCAGTATTTT.

The chain combines TRBV2 with TRBJ2-5; 8 bases align to TRBD1. Germline-derived CDR1 and CDR2 are SNHLY and FYNNEI. The CDR3 totals 12 residues. The CDR3 sequence is CANRGNVETQYF. CDR3 nucleotides: TGTGCTAACAGGGGGAACGTCGAGACCCAGTACTTC.

The chain couples TRBV14 to TRBJ1-2; TRBD1 aligns across 7 bases. From germline, CDR1 is SGHDN and CDR2 FVKESK. With 1 base clipped from V and 3 bases from J, the junction kept 5 bases outside the gene matches. The CDR3 runs to 15 residues. CDR3 bases: TGTGCCAGCAGCCAAGTAGTAGGGGGCGACTATGGCTACACCTTC. Translating it yields CASSQVVGGDYGYTF.

The CDR3 loop reads CASTLIGEFKANYGYTF. The CDR3 DNA sequence: TGTGCCAGCACCCTTATCGGGGAGTTTAAGGCTAACTATGGCTACACCTTC. The V and J genes are TRBV28 and TRBJ1-2; no firm D call. Germline CDR1 is MDHEN and CDR2 is SYDVKM. Trimming stripped 7 bases from V and 0 bases from J, with 21 bases between. CDR3 size: 17 residues.